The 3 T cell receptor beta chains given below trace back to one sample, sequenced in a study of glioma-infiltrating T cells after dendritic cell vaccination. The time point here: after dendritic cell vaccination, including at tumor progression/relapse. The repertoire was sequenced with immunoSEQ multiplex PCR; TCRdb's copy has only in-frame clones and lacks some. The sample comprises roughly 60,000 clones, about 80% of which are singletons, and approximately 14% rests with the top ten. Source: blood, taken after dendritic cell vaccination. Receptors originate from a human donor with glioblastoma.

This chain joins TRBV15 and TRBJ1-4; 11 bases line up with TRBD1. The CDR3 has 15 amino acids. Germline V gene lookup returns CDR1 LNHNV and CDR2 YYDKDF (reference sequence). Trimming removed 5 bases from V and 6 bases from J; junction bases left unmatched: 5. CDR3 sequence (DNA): TGTGCCACCAGCCGGAGGGGACAGGGGGATGAAAAACTGTTTTTT. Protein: CATSRRGQGDEKLFF. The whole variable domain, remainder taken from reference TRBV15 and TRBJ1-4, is DAMVIQNPRYQVTQFGKPVTLSCSQTLNHNVMYWYQQKSSQAPKLLFHYYDKDFNNEADTPDNFQSRRPNTSFCFLDIRSPGLGDTAMYLCATSRRGQGDEKLFFGSGTQLSVL.

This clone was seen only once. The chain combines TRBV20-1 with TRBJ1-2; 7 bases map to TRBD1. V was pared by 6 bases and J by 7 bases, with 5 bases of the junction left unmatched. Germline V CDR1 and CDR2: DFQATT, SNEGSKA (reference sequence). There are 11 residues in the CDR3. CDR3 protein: CSARGYRGYTF. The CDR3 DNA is TGCAGTGCCAGGGGGTATCGTGGCTACACCTTC.

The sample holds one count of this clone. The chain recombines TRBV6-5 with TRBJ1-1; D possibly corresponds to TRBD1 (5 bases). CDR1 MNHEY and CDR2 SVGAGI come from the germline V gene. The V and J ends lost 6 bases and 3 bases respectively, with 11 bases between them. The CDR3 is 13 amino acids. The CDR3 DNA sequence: TGTGCCAGCAGCCAGGGTTTTTACACTGAAGCTTTCTTT. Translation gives CASSQGFYTEAFF.